What follows is one TCR beta chain and its context. Every patient was affected by relapse after autologous stem cell transplantation, while exposure to brentuximab vedotin was not uniform. The junction had 8 bases not matched to a gene; V was cut back by 4 bases and J by 0 bases. The germline V gene has CDR1 SGHRS and CDR2 YFSETQ. The CDR3 totals 16 residues. The record originates from a study of PD-1 blockade in classical Hodgkin lymphoma. Profiling relied on immunoSEQ multiplex PCR, and the TCRdb table lists in-frame clones only, not all of them. The data show roughly 70,000 clones, 71% seen once. The source material was peripheral blood mononuclear cells (PBMCs), sampled before the second cycle of nivolumab. The receptor was derived from a human donor with classical Hodgkin lymphoma. V gene TRBV5-1 combines with J gene TRBJ2-3; 7 bases map to TRBD1. The CDR3 sequence: CASSPRGLGSTDTQYF. The CDR3, as DNA: TGCGCCAGCAGCCCCAGGGGGTTAGGGAGCACAGATACGCAGTATTTT.